The source of this T cell receptor (beta chain) is a study of shared clonotypes between healthy human individuals. Notes on the study in general: Four donors shared around 5.1% of their naive CD4 clonotypes.

In the authors' methods: ImmunoSEQ output held junction-only sequences without quality scores, so filtering differed. Profiled with immunoSEQ multiplex PCR; TCRdb holds only in-frame clones, not every one. That table is the source of V, J and clone size, and D and trimming were worked out from the DNA. Of about 1,800,000 clones detected, approximately 94% appear once; the ten largest clones hold around 1%. Germline loops: CDR1 MNHNY, CDR2 SVGAGI (reference sequence). The CDR3 has 14 amino acids. V gave up 0 bases and J gave up 2 bases, with 8 bases separating them. CD45RO-negative CD8 cells positively selected for CCR7 made up the naive population, which excluded terminally differentiated effector memory CD45RA+ cells. This clone was seen only once. Its antigen is unknown.

The TCR comes from a man aged 18 to 30 in good health. The sequencing input was naive CD8+ T cells sorted from blood. This rearrangement joins TRBV6-6 to TRBJ2-7, with unresolved D. CDR3 sequence (DNA): TGTGCCAGCAGTTACTCGGCGTCACCCTACGAGCAGTACTTC. This encodes CASSYSASPYEQYF.